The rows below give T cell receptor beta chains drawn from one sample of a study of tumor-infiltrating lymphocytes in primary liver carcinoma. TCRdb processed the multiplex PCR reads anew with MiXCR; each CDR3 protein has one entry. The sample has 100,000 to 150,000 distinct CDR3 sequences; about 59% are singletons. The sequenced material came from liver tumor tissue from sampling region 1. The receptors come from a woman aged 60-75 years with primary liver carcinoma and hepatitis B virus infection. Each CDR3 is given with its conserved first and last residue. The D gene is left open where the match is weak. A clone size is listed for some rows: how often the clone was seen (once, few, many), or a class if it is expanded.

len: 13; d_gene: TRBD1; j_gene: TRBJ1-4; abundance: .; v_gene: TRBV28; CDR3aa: CASNPGGLEKLFF; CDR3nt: TGTGCCAGCAACCCAGGGGGCCTTGAAAAACTGTTTTTT
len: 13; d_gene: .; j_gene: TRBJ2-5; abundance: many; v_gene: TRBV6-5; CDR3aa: CASSPTKQETQYF; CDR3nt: TGTGCCAGCAGCCCGACTAAGCAAGAGACCCAGTACTTC
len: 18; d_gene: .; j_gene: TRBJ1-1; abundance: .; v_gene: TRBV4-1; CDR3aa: CASSQDGQGTRVDSEAFF; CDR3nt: TGCGCCAGCAGCCAAGATGGGCAGGGGACGAGGGTGGACAGTGAAGCTTTCTTT
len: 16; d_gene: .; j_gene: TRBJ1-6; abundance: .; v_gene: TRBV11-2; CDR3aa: CASSLDPRYPNPTLHF; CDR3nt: TGTGCCAGCAGCTTAGATCCTCGGTATCCTAATCCAACCCTCCACTTT
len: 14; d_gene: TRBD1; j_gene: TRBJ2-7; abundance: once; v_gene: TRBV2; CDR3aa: CASSPDRGWYEQYF; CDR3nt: TGTGCCAGCAGTCCCGACAGGGGATGGTATGAGCAGTATTTC
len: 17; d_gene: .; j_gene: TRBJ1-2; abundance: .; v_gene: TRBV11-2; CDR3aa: CASSLYPIRALRCGYTF; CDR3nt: TGTGCCAGCAGCTTATATCCGATCAGGGCGCTGCGCTGTGGTTACACCTTC
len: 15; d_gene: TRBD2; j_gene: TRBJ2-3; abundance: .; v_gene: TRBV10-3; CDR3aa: CAFGTSGRAWDTQYF; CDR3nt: TGTGCCTTCGGAACTAGCGGGAGGGCCTGGGATACGCAGTATTTT
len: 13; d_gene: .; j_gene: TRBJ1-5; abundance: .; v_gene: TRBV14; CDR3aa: CASSLGLRQAQHF; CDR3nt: TGTGCCAGCAGCCTGGGACTTCGGCAGGCACAGCATTTT
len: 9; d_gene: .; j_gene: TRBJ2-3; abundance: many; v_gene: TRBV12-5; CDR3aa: CDPADTQYF; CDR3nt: TGTGACCCGGCCGATACGCAGTATTTT
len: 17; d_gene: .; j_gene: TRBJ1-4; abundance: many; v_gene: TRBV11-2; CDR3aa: CASSLVVGTRTNEKLFF; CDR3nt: TGTGCCAGCAGCTTAGTGGTGGGGACGAGAACTAATGAAAAACTGTTTTTT
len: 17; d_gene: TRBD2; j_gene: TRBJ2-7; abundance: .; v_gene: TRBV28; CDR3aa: CASSGPRTSGGSYEQYF; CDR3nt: TGTGCCAGCAGTGGGCCCCGGACTAGCGGAGGATCCTACGAGCAGTACTTC
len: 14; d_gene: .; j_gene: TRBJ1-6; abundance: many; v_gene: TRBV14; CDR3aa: CASSQFRGNSPLHF; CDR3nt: TGTGCCAGCAGCCAATTCAGGGGAAATTCACCCCTCCACTTT
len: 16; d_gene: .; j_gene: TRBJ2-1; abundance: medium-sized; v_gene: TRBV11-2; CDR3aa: CASSPRDPSSYNEQFF; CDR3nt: TGTGCCAGCAGCCCCCGGGACCCGAGCTCCTACAATGAGCAGTTCTTC
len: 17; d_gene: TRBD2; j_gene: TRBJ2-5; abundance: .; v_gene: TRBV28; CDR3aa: CVSSSLGLAGGRETQYF; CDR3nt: TGTGTCAGCAGTTCCCTGGGACTAGCGGGAGGTCGAGAGACCCAGTACTTC
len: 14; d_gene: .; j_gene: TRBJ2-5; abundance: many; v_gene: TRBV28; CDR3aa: CASSFLGYQETQYF; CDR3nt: TGTGCCAGCAGTTTTTTGGGTTACCAAGAGACCCAGTACTTC
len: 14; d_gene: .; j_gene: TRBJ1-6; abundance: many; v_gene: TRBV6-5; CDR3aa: CASKTTGNNSPLHF; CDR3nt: TGTGCCAGCAAGACGACAGGAAATAATTCACCCCTCCACTTT
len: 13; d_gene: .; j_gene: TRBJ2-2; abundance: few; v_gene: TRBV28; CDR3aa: CASSSPITGELFF; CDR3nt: TGTGCCAGCAGTTCCCCGATAACCGGGGAGCTGTTTTTT
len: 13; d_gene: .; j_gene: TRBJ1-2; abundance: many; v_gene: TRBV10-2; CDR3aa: CASRRGANYGYTF; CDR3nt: TGCGCCAGCAGACGGGGGGCTAACTATGGCTACACCTTC
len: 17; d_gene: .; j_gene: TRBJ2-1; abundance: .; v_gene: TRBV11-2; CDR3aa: CASSLVRGAGTYNERFF; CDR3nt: TGTGCCAGTAGCTTAGTAAGGGGGGCGGGCACCTACAATGAGCGGTTCTTC
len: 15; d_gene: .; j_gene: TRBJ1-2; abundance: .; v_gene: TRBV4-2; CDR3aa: CTSSQDIYSSYGYTF; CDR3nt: TGTACCAGCAGCCAAGATATTTACAGTTCCTATGGCTACACCTTC
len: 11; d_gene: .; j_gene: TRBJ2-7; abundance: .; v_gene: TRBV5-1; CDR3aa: CASSLSSEQYF; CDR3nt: TGCGCCAGCAGCTTGTCAAGTGAGCAGTACTTC
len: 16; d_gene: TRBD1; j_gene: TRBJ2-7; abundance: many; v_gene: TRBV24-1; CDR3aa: CATSDTGQGSSYEQYF; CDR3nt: TGTGCCACCAGTGACACTGGACAGGGGAGCTCCTACGAGCAGTACTTC
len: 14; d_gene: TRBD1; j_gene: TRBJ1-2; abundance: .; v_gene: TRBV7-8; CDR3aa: CASSPLGRGQGYIF; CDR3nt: TGTGCCAGCAGCCCCCTGGGCAGGGGGCAAGGCTACATCTTC
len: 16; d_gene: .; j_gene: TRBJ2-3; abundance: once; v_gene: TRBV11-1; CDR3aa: CASSLENSRATDPQYF; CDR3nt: TGTGCCAGCAGCTTGGAGAACTCGCGGGCCACGGATCCGCAATATTTT
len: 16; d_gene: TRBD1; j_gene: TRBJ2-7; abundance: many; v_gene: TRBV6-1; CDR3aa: CASAYFLGQGSREQYF; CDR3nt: TGTGCCAGCGCGTATTTTTTGGGACAGGGGTCGCGGGAGCAGTACTTC